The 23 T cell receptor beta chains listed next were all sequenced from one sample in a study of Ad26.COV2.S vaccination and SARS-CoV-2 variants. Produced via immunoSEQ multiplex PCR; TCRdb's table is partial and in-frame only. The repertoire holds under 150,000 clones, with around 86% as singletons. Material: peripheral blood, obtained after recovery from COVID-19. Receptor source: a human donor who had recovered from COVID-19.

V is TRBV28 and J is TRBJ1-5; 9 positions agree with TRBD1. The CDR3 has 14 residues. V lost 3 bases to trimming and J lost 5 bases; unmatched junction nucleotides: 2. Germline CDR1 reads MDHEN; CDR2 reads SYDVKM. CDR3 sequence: CASSLTGGHQPQHF. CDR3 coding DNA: TGTGCCAGCAGTTTGACAGGGGGGCATCAGCCCCAGCATTTT.

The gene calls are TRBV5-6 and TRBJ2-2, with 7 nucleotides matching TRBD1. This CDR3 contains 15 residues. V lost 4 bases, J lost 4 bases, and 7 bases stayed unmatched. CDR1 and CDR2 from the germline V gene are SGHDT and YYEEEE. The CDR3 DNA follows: TGTGCCAGCAGCACGGGACAGAGCCTCACCGGGGAGCTGTTTTTT. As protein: CASSTGQSLTGELFF.

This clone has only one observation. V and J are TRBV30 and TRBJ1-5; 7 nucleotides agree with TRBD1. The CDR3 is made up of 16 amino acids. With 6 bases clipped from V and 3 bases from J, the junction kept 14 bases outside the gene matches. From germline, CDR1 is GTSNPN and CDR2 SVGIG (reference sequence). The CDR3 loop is CACSGEGAPDNQPQHF. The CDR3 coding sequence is TGTGCCTGCTCCGGGGAGGGGGCGCCTGACAATCAGCCCCAGCATTTT.

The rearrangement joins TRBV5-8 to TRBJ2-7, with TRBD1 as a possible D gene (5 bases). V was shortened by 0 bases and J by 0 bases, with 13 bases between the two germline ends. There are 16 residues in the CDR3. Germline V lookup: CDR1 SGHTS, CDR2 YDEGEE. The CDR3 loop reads CASSLAQGGFSYEQYF. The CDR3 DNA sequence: TGTGCCAGCAGCTTGGCCCAGGGTGGCTTCTCCTACGAGCAGTACTTC.

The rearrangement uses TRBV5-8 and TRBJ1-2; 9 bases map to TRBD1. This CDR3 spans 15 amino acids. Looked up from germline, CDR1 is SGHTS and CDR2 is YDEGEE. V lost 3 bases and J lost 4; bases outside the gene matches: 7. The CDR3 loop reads CASSSGQGLPYGYTF. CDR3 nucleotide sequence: TGTGCCAGCAGCTCTGGACAGGGGCTTCCCTATGGCTACACCTTC.

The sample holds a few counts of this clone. CDR3 bases: TGTGCCAGCAGCCGTGAAGTCGGGAGATGGACGGACGAGCAGTACTTC. This gives the protein CASSREVGRWTDEQYF. The rearrangement joins TRBV28 to TRBJ2-7; D is perhaps TRBD2 (6 bases). V was pared by 6 bases and J by 5 bases, with 23 bases between. Germline CDR1 and CDR2: MDHEN and SYDVKM. This CDR3 has 16 amino acids.

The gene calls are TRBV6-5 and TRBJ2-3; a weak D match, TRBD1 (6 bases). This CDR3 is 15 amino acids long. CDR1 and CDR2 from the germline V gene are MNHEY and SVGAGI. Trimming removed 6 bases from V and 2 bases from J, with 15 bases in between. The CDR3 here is CASSNAGAFTDTQYF. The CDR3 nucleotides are TGTGCCAGCAGCAATGCAGGGGCATTCACAGATACGCAGTATTTT.

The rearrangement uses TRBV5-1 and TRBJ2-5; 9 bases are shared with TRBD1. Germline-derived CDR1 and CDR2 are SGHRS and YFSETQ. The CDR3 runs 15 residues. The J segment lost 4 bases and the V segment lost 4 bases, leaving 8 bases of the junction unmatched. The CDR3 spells CASSAGQGLVETQYF. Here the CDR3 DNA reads TGCGCCAGCAGCGCTGGACAGGGGCTTGTAGAGACCCAGTACTTC.

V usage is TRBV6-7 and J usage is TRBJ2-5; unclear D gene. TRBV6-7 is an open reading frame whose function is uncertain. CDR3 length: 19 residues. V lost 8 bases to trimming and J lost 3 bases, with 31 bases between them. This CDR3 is CASLGIEHPKGHREETQYF. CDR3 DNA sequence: TGTGCCAGCTTAGGTATCGAGCATCCAAAGGGTCACCGGGAAGAGACCCAGTACTTC.

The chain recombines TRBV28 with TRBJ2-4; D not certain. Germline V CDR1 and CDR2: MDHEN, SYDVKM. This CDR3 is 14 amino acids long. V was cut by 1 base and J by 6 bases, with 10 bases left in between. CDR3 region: CASSLFGQLNIQYF. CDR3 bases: TGTGCCAGCAGTTTATTCGGGCAACTAAACATTCAGTACTTC.

The CDR3 sequence: CAISEGQGYTGELFF. The CDR3 bases are TGTGCCATCAGTGAGGGACAGGGGTACACCGGGGAGCTGTTTTTT. The chain joins TRBV10-3 to TRBJ2-2; 9 bases are a match to TRBD1. With V trimmed by 2 bases and J by 3 bases, 1 base remained unmatched. Germline values: CDR1 ENHRY, CDR2 SYGVKD. The CDR3 contains 15 residues.

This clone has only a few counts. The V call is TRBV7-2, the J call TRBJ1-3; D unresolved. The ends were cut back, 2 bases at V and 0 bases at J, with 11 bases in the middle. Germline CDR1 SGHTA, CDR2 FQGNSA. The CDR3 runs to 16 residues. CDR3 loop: CASSLNPGSSGNTIYF. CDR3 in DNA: TGTGCCAGCAGCTTAAACCCGGGAAGCTCTGGAAACACCATATATTTT.

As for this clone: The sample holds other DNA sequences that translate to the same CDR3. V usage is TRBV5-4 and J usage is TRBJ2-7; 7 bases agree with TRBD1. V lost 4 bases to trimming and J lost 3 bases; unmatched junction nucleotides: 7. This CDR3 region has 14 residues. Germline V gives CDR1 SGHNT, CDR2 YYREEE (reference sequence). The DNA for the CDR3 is TGTGCCAGCAGCCCCGGGACAGCTCACTACGAGCAGTACTTC. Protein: CASSPGTAHYEQYF.

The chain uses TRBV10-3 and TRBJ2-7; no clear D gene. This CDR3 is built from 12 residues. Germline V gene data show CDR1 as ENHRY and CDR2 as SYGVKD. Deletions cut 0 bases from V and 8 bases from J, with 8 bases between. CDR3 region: CAISESQLQQYF. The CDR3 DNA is TGTGCCATCAGTGAGTCTCAACTACAGCAGTACTTC.

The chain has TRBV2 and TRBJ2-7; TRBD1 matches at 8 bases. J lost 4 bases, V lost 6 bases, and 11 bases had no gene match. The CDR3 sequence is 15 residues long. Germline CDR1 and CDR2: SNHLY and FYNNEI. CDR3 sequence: CASRPGTGGGYEQYF. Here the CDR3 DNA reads TGTGCCAGCAGGCCCGGGACAGGCGGAGGGTACGAGCAGTACTTC. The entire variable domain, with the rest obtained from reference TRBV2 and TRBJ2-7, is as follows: EPEVTQTPSHQVTQMGQEVILRCVPISNHLYFYWYRQILGQKVEFLVSFYNNEISEKSEIFDDQFSVERPDGSNFTLKIRSTKLEDSAMYFCASRPGTGGGYEQYFGPGTRLTVT.

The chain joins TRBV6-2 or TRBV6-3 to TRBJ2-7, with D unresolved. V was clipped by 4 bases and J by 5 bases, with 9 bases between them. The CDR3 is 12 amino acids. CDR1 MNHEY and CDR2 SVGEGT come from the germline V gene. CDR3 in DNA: TGTGCCAGCAGTTCCCGTGCTGACGAGCAGTACTTC. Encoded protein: CASSSRADEQYF.

As DNA, the CDR3 is TGTGCCAGCAGCCCTGGTTACGGGGCCACAGATACGCAGTATTTT. It translates to CASSPGYGATDTQYF. The chain recombines TRBV3-1 (or the pseudogene TRBV3-2) with TRBJ2-3; D may be TRBD1 or TRBD2 (5 bases each). V dropped 4 bases and J dropped 2 bases, with 13 bases sitting between them. The CDR3 loop spans 15 amino acids. Per the germline V gene, CDR1 is LGHDT and CDR2 is YNNKEL (reference sequence).

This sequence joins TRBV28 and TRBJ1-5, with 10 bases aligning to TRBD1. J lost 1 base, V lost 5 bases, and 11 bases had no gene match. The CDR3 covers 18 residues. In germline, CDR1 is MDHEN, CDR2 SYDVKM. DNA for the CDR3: TGTGCCAGCAGTCCTCAACCGGGACAGGGGCGAAGCAATCAGCCCCAGCATTTT. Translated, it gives CASSPQPGQGRSNQPQHF.

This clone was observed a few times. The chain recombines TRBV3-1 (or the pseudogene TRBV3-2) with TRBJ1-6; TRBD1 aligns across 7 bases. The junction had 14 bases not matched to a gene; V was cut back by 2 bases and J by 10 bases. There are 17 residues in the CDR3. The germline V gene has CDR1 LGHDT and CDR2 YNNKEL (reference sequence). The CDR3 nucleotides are TGTGCCAGCAGCCAAAAACCCCGACAGGGAGGAGGGTCACCCCTCCACTTT. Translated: CASSQKPRQGGGSPLHF.

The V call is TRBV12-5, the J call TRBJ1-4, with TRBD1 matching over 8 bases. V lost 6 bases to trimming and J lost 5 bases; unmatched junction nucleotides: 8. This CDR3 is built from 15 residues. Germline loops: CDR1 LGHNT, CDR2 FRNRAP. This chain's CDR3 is CASGPMRDRNEKLFF. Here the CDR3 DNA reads TGTGCTAGTGGCCCGATGCGGGACAGGAATGAAAAACTGTTTTTT.

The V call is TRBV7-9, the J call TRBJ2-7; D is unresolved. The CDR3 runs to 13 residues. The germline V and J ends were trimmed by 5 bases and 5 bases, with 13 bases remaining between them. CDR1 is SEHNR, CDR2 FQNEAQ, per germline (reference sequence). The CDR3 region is CASSPYPVDEQYF. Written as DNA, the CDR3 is TGTGCCAGCAGCCCCTATCCCGTGGACGAGCAGTACTTC.

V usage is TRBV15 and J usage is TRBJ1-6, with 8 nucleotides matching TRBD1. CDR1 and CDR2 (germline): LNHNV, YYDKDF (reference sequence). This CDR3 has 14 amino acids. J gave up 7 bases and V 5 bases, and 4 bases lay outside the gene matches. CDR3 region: CATSPDRGNSPLHF. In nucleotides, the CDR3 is TGTGCCACCAGCCCAGACAGGGGCAATTCACCCCTCCACTTT.

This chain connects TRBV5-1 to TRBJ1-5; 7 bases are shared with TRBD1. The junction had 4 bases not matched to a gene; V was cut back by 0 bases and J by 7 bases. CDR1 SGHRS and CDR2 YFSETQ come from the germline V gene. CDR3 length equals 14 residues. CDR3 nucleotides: TGCGCCAGCAGCTTGGAGACAGGGAAACAGCCCCAGCATTTT. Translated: CASSLETGKQPQHF.